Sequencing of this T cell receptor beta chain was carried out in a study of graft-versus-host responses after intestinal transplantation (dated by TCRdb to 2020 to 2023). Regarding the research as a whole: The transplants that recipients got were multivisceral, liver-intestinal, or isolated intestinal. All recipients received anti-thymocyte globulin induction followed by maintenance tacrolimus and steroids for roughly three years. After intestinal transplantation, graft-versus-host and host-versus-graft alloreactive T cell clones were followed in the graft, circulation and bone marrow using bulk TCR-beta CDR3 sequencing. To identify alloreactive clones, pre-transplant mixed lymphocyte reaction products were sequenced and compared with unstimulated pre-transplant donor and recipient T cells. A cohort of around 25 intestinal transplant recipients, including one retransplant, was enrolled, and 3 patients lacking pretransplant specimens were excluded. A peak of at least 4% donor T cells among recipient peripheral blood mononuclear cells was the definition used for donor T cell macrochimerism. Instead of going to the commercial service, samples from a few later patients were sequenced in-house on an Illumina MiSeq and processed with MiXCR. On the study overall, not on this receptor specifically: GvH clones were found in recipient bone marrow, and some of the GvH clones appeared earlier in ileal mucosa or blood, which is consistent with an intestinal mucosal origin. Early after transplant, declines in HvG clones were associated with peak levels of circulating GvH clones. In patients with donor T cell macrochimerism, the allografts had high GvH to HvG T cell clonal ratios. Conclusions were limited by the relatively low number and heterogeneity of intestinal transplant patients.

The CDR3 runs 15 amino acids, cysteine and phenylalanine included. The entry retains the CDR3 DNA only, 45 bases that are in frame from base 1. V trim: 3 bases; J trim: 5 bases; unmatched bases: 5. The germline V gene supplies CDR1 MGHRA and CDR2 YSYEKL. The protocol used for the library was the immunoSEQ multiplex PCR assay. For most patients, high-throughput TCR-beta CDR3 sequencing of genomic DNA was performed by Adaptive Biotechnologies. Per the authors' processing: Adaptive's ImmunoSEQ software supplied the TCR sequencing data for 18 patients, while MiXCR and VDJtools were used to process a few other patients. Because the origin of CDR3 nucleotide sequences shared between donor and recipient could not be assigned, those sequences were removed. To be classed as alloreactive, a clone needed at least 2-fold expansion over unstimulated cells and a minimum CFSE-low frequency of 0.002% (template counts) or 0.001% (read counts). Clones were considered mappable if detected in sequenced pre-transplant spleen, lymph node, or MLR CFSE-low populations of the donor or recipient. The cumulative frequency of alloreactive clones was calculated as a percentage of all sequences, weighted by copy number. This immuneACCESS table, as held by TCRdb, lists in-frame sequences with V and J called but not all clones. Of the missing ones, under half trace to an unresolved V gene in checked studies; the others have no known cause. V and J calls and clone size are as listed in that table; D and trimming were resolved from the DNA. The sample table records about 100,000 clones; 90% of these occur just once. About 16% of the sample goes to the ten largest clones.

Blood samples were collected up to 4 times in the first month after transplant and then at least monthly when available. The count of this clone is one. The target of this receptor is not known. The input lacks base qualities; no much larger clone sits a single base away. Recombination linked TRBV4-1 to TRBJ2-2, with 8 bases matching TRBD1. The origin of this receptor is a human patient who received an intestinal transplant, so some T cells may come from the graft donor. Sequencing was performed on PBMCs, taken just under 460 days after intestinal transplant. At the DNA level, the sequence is TGCGCCAGCAGCCACAGCAACAGGGGGACCGGGGAGCTGTTTTTT. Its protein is CASSHSNRGTGELFF.